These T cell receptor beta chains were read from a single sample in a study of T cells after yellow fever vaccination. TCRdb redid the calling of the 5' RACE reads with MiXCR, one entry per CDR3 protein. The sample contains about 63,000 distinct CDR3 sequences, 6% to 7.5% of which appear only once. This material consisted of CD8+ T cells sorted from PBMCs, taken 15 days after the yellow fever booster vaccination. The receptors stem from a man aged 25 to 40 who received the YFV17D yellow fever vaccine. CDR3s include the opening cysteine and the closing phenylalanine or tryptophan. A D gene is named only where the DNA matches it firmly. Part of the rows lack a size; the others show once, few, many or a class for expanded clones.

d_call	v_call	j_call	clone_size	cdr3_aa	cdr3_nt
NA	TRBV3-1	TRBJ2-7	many	CASSQGWGAMSYEQYF	TGTGCCAGCAGCCAAGGCTGGGGGGCCATGTCCTACGAGCAGTACTTC
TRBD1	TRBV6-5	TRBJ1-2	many	CASSYSTGLGGYGYTF	TGTGCCAGCAGTTACTCGACAGGGCTTGGGGGCTATGGCTACACCTTC
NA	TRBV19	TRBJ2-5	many	CASSILSRQETQYF	TGTGCCAGTAGTATCCTATCCAGACAAGAGACCCAGTACTTC
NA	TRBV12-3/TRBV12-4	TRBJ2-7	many	CASSLGGPSPEQYF	TGTGCCAGCAGTTTGGGGGGGCCCTCACCCGAGCAGTACTTC
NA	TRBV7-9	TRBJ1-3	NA	CALWSSSGNTIYF	TGTGCCTTGTGGTCGAGCTCTGGAAACACCATATATTTT
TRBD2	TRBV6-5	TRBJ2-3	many	CASSSGLAGLVDTQYF	TGTGCCAGCAGTTCGGGACTAGCGGGGCTGGTTGATACGCAGTATTTT
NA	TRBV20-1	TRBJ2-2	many	CSAITHRDTGELFF	TGCAGTGCTATTACCCACAGGGACACCGGGGAGCTGTTTTTT
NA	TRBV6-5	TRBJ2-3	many	CASSYSDTQYF	TGTGCCAGCAGTTACTCAGATACGCAGTATTTT
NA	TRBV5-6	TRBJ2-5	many	CASSPKDSEETQYF	TGTGCCAGCAGCCCGAAGGACAGCGAAGAGACCCAGTACTTC
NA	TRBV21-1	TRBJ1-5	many	CASSTDRGRKQPQHF	TGTGCCAGCAGCACGGACAGGGGGCGCAAGCAGCCCCAGCATTTT
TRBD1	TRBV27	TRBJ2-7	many	CASSPYDRGIYEQYF	TGTGCCAGCAGCCCTTATGACAGGGGGATATACGAGCAGTACTTC
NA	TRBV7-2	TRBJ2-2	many	CASSLVQGETGELFF	TGTGCCAGCAGCTTGGTACAGGGCGAGACCGGGGAGCTGTTTTTT
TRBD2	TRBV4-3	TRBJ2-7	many	CASSPGLAGDREQYF	TGCGCCAGCAGCCCTGGACTAGCGGGAGACCGCGAGCAGTACTTC
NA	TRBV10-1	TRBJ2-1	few	CASSVFGTTGEQFF	TGCGCCAGCAGTGTATTCGGGACCACCGGGGAGCAGTTCTTC
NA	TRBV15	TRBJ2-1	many	CATSRVHNEQFF	TGTGCCACCAGCAGAGTTCACAATGAGCAGTTCTTC
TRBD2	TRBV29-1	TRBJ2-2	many	CSARTSGSNTGELFF	TGCAGCGCCAGGACTAGCGGGTCGAACACCGGGGAGCTGTTTTTT